This T cell receptor beta chain was sequenced for a study of T cell responses to AZD1222 COVID-19 vaccine. This clone has a single count. What it binds is not known. CDR1 and CDR2 from the germline V gene are LGHDT and YNNKEL (reference sequence). CDR3 length equals 15 residues. The V end lost 1 base, the J end lost 4 bases, and 13 bases lay between the germline ends. Study results and limitations: Baseline seropositivity occurred in only a handful of AZD1222 recipients. In the spike-specific TCR repertoire, nearly half reportedly target unmutated variant regions.

Sequencing used immunoSEQ multiplex PCR; TCRdb keeps in-frame clones, though not all of them. The sample includes about 190,000 clones, about 89% of them seen just once. The chain employs TRBV3-1 (or the pseudogene TRBV3-2) and TRBJ1-2, with D perhaps TRBD1 (5 bases). This receptor was taken from an adult in good health. Specimen: peripheral blood, collected on day 0 of MenACWY control vaccination. Here the CDR3 reads CASSQVRGATYGYTF. The CDR3 DNA reads TGTGCCAGCAGCCAAGTTCGAGGGGCTACCTATGGCTACACCTTC.